This paragraph covers one T cell receptor (beta chain) sequence. Its target is not known. The assay was immunoSEQ multiplex PCR, and TCRdb's table has in-frame clones only and misses some. The data hold about 69,000 clones, with around four fifths observed a single time. The data were taken from a study of T cell responses to AZD1222 COVID-19 vaccine. Study-level findings and limits: White British ancestry dominated among donors, who included more females, and clonal diversity was possibly underestimated.

The CDR3 is 15 residues long. V gave up 0 bases and J gave up 4 bases, with 10 bases separating them. Germline V CDR1 and CDR2: SGHRS, YFSETQ. Second-dose groups at about 4 or about 12 weeks were pooled. The chain couples TRBV5-1 to TRBJ2-2, with TRBD1 as a possible D gene (6 bases). This TCR was sampled from an adult who received the AZD1222 COVID-19 vaccine. The sequencing used peripheral blood, collected 28 days after the second AZD1222 dose. CDR3 DNA sequence: TGCGCCAGCAGCTTGGGACAGGCCCCCACCGGGGAGCTGTTTTTT. Its protein is CASSLGQAPTGELFF.